This paragraph covers one T cell receptor beta chain sequence. What it binds is unknown. V dropped 0 bases and J dropped 5; count of bases not matched to a gene: 4. This CDR3 spans 15 amino acids. CDR1 SGHKS and CDR2 YYEKEE come from the germline V gene (reference sequence). The sample is drawn from a study of shared clonotypes between healthy human individuals. Study outcomes and limitations: Some naive CD4 clonotypes, 5% to 5.5%, turned up in common across a handful of donors.

Libraries were prepared by immunoSEQ multiplex PCR; TCRdb keeps only in-frame clonotypes and omits some of them. This table has about 190,000 clones, 60% to 75% appearing once. This chain joins TRBV5-5 and TRBJ2-5; 10 positions agree with TRBD1. Sequenced input: memory CD4+ T cells sorted from blood. Subset in this sample: CD45RA-negative fraction. This TCR came from a young man in good health. The CDR3 loop is CASSLEGTGEETQYF. In DNA form, the CDR3 reads TGTGCCAGCAGCTTGGAAGGGACAGGGGAGGAGACCCAGTACTTC.